This T cell receptor beta chain was retrieved from a study of blood T cells in healthy people across ages. This clonotype was seen more than once but under ten times. Its specificity is unknown. Study-wide points: In older individuals, TCR beta diversity per million T cells was lower, falling roughly linearly with age.

For the second PCR, which ran for roughly 7 to 11 cycles, a sample-barcoded 5' primer and a J-beta primer mix were used. TCRdb processed the 5' RACE reads anew with MiXCR; each CDR3 protein has one entry. Of hundreds of thousands of distinct CDR3 sequences listed, roughly half were seen once; the top ten hold about 14%. A minimum of 6.5 million PBMCs was isolated per sample. This TCR was sampled from a woman of 80 years or more in good health. Sequencing was carried out using blood.

CDR3 sequence reads: CASSSPGQHKYF. In DNA, the CDR3 is TGCGCCAGCAGCTCTCCGGGACAGCACAAGTACTTC. V is TRBV5-1 and J is TRBJ2-5, with TRBD1 identical over 7 bases. This CDR3 has 12 amino acids. CDR1 is SGHRS and CDR2 is YFSETQ in the germline V gene. Trimming at V came to 3 bases and at J to 12 bases, leaving 8 bases not matched to a gene. Full variable domain (outside the CDR3, taken from reference TRBV5-1 and TRBJ2-5): KAGVTQTPRYLIKTRGQQVTLSCSPISGHRSVSWYQQTPGQGLQFLFEYFSETQRNKGNFPGRFSGRQFSNSRSEMNVSTLELGDSALYLCASSSPGQHKYFGPGTRLLVL.